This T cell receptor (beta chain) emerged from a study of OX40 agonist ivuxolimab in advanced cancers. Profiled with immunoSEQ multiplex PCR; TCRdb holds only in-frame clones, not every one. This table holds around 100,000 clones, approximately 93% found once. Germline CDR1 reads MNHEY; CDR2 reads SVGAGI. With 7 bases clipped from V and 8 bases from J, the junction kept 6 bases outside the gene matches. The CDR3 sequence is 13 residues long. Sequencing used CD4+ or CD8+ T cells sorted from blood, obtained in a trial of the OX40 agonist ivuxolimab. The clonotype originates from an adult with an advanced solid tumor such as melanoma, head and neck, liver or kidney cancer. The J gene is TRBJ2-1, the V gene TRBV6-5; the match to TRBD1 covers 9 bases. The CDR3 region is CASIKQGAYEQFF. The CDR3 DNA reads TGTGCCAGCATCAAACAGGGGGCGTATGAGCAGTTCTTC.